Below are 7 T cell receptor beta chains sequenced from a single sample in a study of blood T cell repertoires in COVID-19 (dated by TCRdb to 2020 to 2021). Receptors were amplified or captured by the immunoSEQ multiplex PCR assay. What TCRdb holds here is the immuneACCESS table cut down to in-frame rearrangements. Part of the clones is not present; checked against another copy, under half of the missing clones reflect an unresolved V gene, and the others are unexplained. For this sample the table gives a few hundred thousand clones, of which around 82% were detected only once. The top ten clonotypes cover 3.4% of the sample. The sample comprised PBMCs or T cells enriched from blood (not recorded which). The receptor set was obtained from a man in his forties or fifties who had recovered from COVID-19.

The chain links TRBV6-2 or TRBV6-3 to TRBJ1-5; TRBD1 matches at 9 bases. V trimming: 6 bases; J trimming: 9 bases; junction bases outside the gene matches: 6. The CDR3 length is 13 residues. Germline lookup yields CDR1 MNHEY and CDR2 SVGEGT. Here the CDR3 reads CASSPTGGGPQHF. The CDR3, as DNA: TGTGCCAGCAGCCCTACAGGGGGCGGGCCCCAGCATTTT.

The V call is TRBV7-3, the J call TRBJ2-1; TRBD2 matches 7 bases. The CDR3 is 13 amino acids. The V and J ends lost 5 bases and 8 bases, in that order; junction bases with no gene match: 6. Germline V gene sequence: CDR1 SGHTA, CDR2 FQGTGA. CDR3 in DNA: TGTGCCAGCAGCCTTGAACGGGAGGATGAGCAGTTCTTC. Translation gives CASSLEREDEQFF.

CDR3 protein: CASSVSGTGGEKLFF. In DNA, the CDR3 is TGTGCCAGCAGTGTATCAGGGACAGGTGGTGAAAAACTGTTTTTT. The rearrangement joins TRBV6-4 to TRBJ1-4, with 8 positions matching TRBD1. J lost 7 bases, V lost 4 bases, and 8 bases had no gene match. There are 15 residues in the CDR3. CDR1 and CDR2 (germline): MRHNA, SNTAGT.

This clone has a single count. V usage is TRBV11-2 and J usage is TRBJ2-7; 9 bases are shared with TRBD1. From germline, CDR1 is SGHAT and CDR2 FQNNGV. V shed 1 base, J shed 2 bases, and the junction held 3 bases outside the gene matches. The CDR3 is 15 amino acids. CDR3 loop: CASSLAGTGPYEQYF. Written as DNA, the CDR3 is TGTGCCAGCAGCTTAGCAGGGACAGGGCCCTACGAGCAGTACTTC.

The V and J genes are TRBV11-3 and TRBJ1-3; D may be TRBD1 (5 bases). This CDR3 is 17 amino acids long. V gave up 10 bases and J gave up 0 bases, with 22 bases separating them. CDR1 is SGHNT and CDR2 is YENEEA in the germline V gene. The CDR3 reads CATRGGARQSSGNTIYF. The CDR3 DNA sequence: TGTGCCACGCGGGGAGGGGCCCGGCAGAGCTCTGGAAACACCATATATTTT. Variable domain in full (rest from reference TRBV11-3 and TRBJ1-3): EAGVVQSPRYKIIEKKQPVAFWCNPISGHNTLYWYLQNLGQGPELLIRYENEEAVDDSQLPKDRFSAERLKGVDSTLKIQPAELGDSAVYLCATRGGARQSSGNTIYFGEGSWLTVV.

As DNA, the CDR3 is TGTGCCAGCAGCTTAGTTGGAGAAAATCAGCCCCAGCATTTT. Amino acids: CASSLVGENQPQHF. The chain links TRBV7-9 to TRBJ1-5; no reliable D call. Germline V lookup: CDR1 SEHNR, CDR2 FQNEAQ (reference sequence). The V and J ends lost 1 base and 4 bases respectively, with 8 bases between them. The CDR3 sequence is 14 residues long.

The chain employs TRBV10-3 and TRBJ2-2, with 13 bases identical to TRBD2. Trimming removed 0 bases from V and 7 bases from J; junction bases left unmatched: 5. CDR3 length equals 17 residues. CDR1 and CDR2 (germline): ENHRY, SYGVKD. This chain's CDR3 is CAISESMRTSGSGELFF. The CDR3 region has the DNA TGTGCCATCAGTGAGTCGATGAGGACTAGCGGGAGCGGGGAGCTGTTTTTT.